The subject of this entry is one T cell receptor beta chain. V was clipped by 2 bases and J by 2 bases, with 10 bases between them. Germline V gives CDR1 MNHEY, CDR2 SVGAGI. The CDR3 is 15 amino acids. TCR beta rearrangements were amplified from peripheral blood genomic DNA. This sample is drawn from a study of T cell repertoires in aging, cancer and after chemotherapy. Multiplex touch-down PCR with TRB-A/B primers amplified rearranged V-D-J TRB sequences. Using its own MiXCR run on the multiplex PCR reads, TCRdb lists one record per CDR3 protein. The sample holds several thousand distinct CDR3 sequences; about 30% are singletons and the top ten take 8.3%.

The chain has TRBV6-5 and TRBJ2-1; D is possibly TRBD1 or TRBD2 (6 bases each). The TCR originated in a human donor with a blood cancer. The sequencing sample was made of blood. DNA for the CDR3: TGTGCCAGCAGTTACACGGAGGGGGCCTACAATGAGCAGTTCTTC. Protein product: CASSYTEGAYNEQFF.